Below are 21 T cell receptor beta chains sequenced from a single sample in a study of blood T cell repertoires in COVID-19. Generated by immunoSEQ multiplex PCR, the TCRdb table keeps only in-frame clones and is missing some. The sample includes roughly 100,000 clones, approximately 85% of them seen just once. The specimen sequenced was peripheral blood. These receptors all come from a man in his forties or fifties with acute or convalescent COVID-19.

The sample holds one count of this clone. The J gene is TRBJ1-6, the V gene TRBV3-1 (or the pseudogene TRBV3-2), with D possibly being TRBD1 (5 bases). Germline V CDR1 and CDR2: LGHDT, YNNKEL (reference sequence). This CDR3 region has 13 residues. V shed 4 bases and J shed 9 bases, with 10 bases lying between them. Here the CDR3 reads CASSLGEGSPLHF. CDR3 DNA sequence: TGTGCCAGCAGCCTGGGGGAGGGTTCACCCCTCCACTTT.

The V and J genes are TRBV21-1 and TRBJ2-1; the listed D gene, TRBD2, was not tested against the DNA. TRBV21-1 is flagged as a pseudogene. The CDR3 length is 14 residues. CDR3 sequence: CASRAAPVYNEQFF. For the CDR3, the DNA is TGTGCCAGCAGGGCGGCGCCCGTATACAATGAGCAGTTCTTC.

The chain's CDR3 is CASSSRAARFATQYF. The DNA for the CDR3 is TGTGCCAGCAGCTCGCGGGCAGCCCGATTTGCGACCCAGTACTTC. The chain uses TRBV11-3 and TRBJ2-5; possibly TRBD2 for D (5 bases). Germline CDR1 reads SGHNT; CDR2 reads YENEEA. V shed 4 bases and J shed 7 bases, with 19 bases lying between them. The CDR3 loop spans 15 amino acids.

The rearrangement links TRBV4-2 to TRBJ2-7; possible D gene TRBD1, 5 bases. V was trimmed by 1 base and J by 7 bases, leaving 20 bases between them. The CDR3 is 16 amino acids. Per germline, CDR1 LGHNA and CDR2 YNFKEQ. DNA of the CDR3: TGTGCCAGCAGCCAAGCCTGGCAAGGGGCGTTTGAAGAGCAGTACTTC. Its translation is CASSQAWQGAFEEQYF.

The chain has TRBV27 and TRBJ2-1; no clear D. The CDR3 length is 15 residues. Trimming removed 8 bases at V and 6 bases at J, with 20 bases between. Germline V gene lookup returns CDR1 MNHEY and CDR2 SMNVEV (reference sequence). Written as DNA, the CDR3 is TGTGCCAGCCGAAGCATCTCCGCCCGTACCAATGAGCAGTTCTTC. Translating gives CASRSISARTNEQFF.

The gene calls are TRBV30 and TRBJ2-3, with 7 nucleotides matching TRBD2. With 2 bases clipped from V and 5 bases from J, the junction kept 7 bases outside the gene matches. Germline V lookup: CDR1 GTSNPN, CDR2 SVGIG (reference sequence). The CDR3 sequence is 14 residues long. The CDR3 here is CAWSSGGREDTQYF. CDR3 DNA: TGTGCCTGGAGTTCGGGAGGCCGCGAAGATACGCAGTATTTT.

This clone came up once. The chain carries TRBV6-5 and TRBJ1-4, with a tentative D call TRBD1 (5 bases). This CDR3 is 15 amino acids long. Trimming stripped 5 bases from V and 1 base from J, with 11 bases between. CDR1 and CDR2 (germline): MNHEY, SVGAGI. CDR3 region: CASSLRTRTNEKLFF. In nucleotides, the CDR3 is TGTGCCAGCAGTCTAAGGACAAGAACTAATGAAAAACTGTTTTTT.

The chain couples TRBV10-1 to TRBJ2-2; 13 positions match TRBD2. Germline CDR1 reads WNHNN; CDR2 reads SYGVQD (reference sequence). This CDR3 contains 15 residues. V was pared by 6 bases and J by 4 bases, with 2 bases of the junction left unmatched. Written as DNA, the CDR3 is TGCGCCAGCAGCCGACTAGCGGGGGGCACCGGGGAGCTGTTTTTT. Translation: CASSRLAGGTGELFF.

V gene TRBV5-5 combines with J gene TRBJ1-5, with 9 bases lining up with TRBD1. Germline values: CDR1 SGHKS, CDR2 YYEKEE (reference sequence). The CDR3 is 16 amino acids. The J segment lost 4 bases and the V segment lost 2 bases, leaving 7 bases of the junction unmatched. The CDR3 spells CASSFFDRGINQPQHF. DNA of the CDR3: TGTGCCAGCAGCTTCTTCGACAGGGGGATTAATCAGCCCCAGCATTTT.

This clone has just one count. V is TRBV3-1 (or the pseudogene TRBV3-2) and J is TRBJ2-5, with TRBD1 matching over 8 bases. The CDR3 consists of 15 residues. Trimming at V came to 0 bases and at J to 4 bases, leaving 4 bases not matched to a gene. Germline-derived CDR1 and CDR2 are LGHDT and YNNKEL (reference sequence). CDR3 DNA sequence: TGTGCCAGCAGCCAAGATGTCAGGGGGCGAGAGACCCAGTACTTC. Its translation: CASSQDVRGRETQYF.

The chain carries TRBV28 and TRBJ2-7; D is perhaps TRBD2 (6 bases). Germline assignment: CDR1 MDHEN and CDR2 SYDVKM. This CDR3 region has 16 residues. V was trimmed by 1 base and J by 3 bases, leaving 16 bases between them. CDR3 region: CASSLSRENALYEQYF. In DNA form, the CDR3 reads TGTGCCAGCAGTTTATCCCGGGAGAATGCCCTCTACGAGCAGTACTTC.

This chain joins TRBV5-1 and TRBJ2-3; 11 bases line up with TRBD2. From germline, CDR1 is SGHRS and CDR2 YFSETQ. J lost 2 bases, V lost 0 bases, and 5 bases had no gene match. The CDR3 is 17 residues long. The DNA for the CDR3 is TGCGCCAGCAGCTTGGAACTAGCGGGGGCCTTCACAGATACGCAGTATTTT. The encoded protein is CASSLELAGAFTDTQYF.

This clone came up once. J is TRBJ2-1 and V is TRBV4-2; D uncertain. This CDR3 has 13 amino acids. V shed 4 bases and J shed 4 bases, with 8 bases lying between them. Per germline, CDR1 LGHNA and CDR2 YNFKEQ. Here the CDR3 reads CASSPSLYNEQFF. The CDR3 DNA is TGTGCCAGCAGCCCGTCACTTTACAATGAGCAGTTCTTC.

The CDR3 protein is CTSSQGLALSTDTQYF. The CDR3 DNA follows: TGCACCAGCAGCCAAGGACTAGCGTTAAGCACAGATACGCAGTATTTT. This chain uses TRBV1 with TRBJ2-3; the DNA was not used to check the table's D call, TRBD2. TRBV1 is noted as a pseudogene. The CDR3 spans 16 residues.

The chain uses TRBV3-1 (or the pseudogene TRBV3-2) and TRBJ2-3; D is ambiguous. V was pared by 4 bases and J by 6 bases, with 14 bases between. Germline values: CDR1 LGHDT, CDR2 YNNKEL (reference sequence). The CDR3 is 14 amino acids. DNA for the CDR3: TGTGCCAGCAGCCTGGTCGGCGAGGAGGATACGCAGTATTTT. Translated: CASSLVGEEDTQYF.

Only one count was recorded for this clone. One junction end does not reproduce the germline sequence, and a read error may be involved. The chain combines TRBV7-9 with TRBJ1-3; TRBD1 is a possible D gene (5 bases). CDR3 size: 11 residues. Germline assignment: CDR1 SEHNR and CDR2 FQNEAQ (reference sequence). The CDR3 DNA follows: TGTGCCAGCAGCCTAAACCTTGGGGCTGATTTT. Translation: CASSLNLGADF.

The chain recombines TRBV19 with TRBJ2-7, with D possibly being TRBD1 (6 bases). Looked up from germline, CDR1 is LNHDA and CDR2 is SQIVND (reference sequence). Trimming removed 9 bases at V and 0 bases at J, with 9 bases between. This CDR3 is 12 amino acids long. CDR3 bases: TGTGCCAGCCGGGACAACTCCTACGAGCAGTACTTC. This encodes CASRDNSYEQYF.

The V gene is TRBV10-3, the J gene TRBJ1-6; 7 nucleotides align to TRBD1. V was clipped by 10 bases and J by 5 bases; unmatched bases: 8. Germline CDR1 reads ENHRY; CDR2 reads SYGVKD. The CDR3 totals 14 residues. Here the CDR3 reads CATTGDSNNSPLHF. DNA of the CDR3: TGTGCCACTACGGGGGACAGTAATAATTCACCCCTCCACTTT.

The rearrangement joins TRBV5-4 to TRBJ2-5, with 10 bases identical to TRBD1. Germline V gene sequence: CDR1 SGHNT, CDR2 YYREEE (reference sequence). The V and J ends lost 0 bases and 5 bases, in that order; junction bases with no gene match: 7. The CDR3 is made up of 16 amino acids. Here the CDR3 reads CASSLGRTGGYETQYF. CDR3 DNA sequence: TGTGCCAGCAGCTTGGGGCGGACAGGGGGATACGAGACCCAGTACTTC.

The CDR3 sequence is CASRAGTNTEAFF. CDR3 DNA sequence: TGCGCCAGCAGGGCCGGGACTAACACTGAAGCTTTCTTT. The chain combines TRBV4-1 with TRBJ1-1; D perhaps matches TRBD1 (5 bases). V lost 6 bases and J lost 2, with 10 bases in between. Germline-derived CDR1 and CDR2 are MGHRA and YSYEKL. The CDR3 length is 13 residues.

V usage is TRBV3-1 (or the pseudogene TRBV3-2) and J usage is TRBJ2-7; TRBD1 is a possible D gene (5 bases). Deletions cut 3 bases from V and 7 bases from J, with 10 bases between. The CDR3 runs to 12 residues. Germline CDR1 LGHDT, CDR2 YNNKEL (reference sequence). The CDR3 spells CASSQGQGEQYF. The CDR3 region has the DNA TGTGCCAGCAGCCAGGGGCAGGGAGAGCAGTACTTC.